The next 18 T cell receptor beta chains were all read from a single sample in a study of T cells in Graves' hyperthyroidism and ophthalmopathy. RNA transcripts provided the source from which TCR beta CDR3 regions were amplified. TCR CDR3 regions were first amplified by RT-PCR with HTBI primers. TCRdb ran MiXCR on the multiplex PCR reads and lists one entry per CDR3 protein. Here the sample spans a few hundred thousand distinct CDR3 sequences, roughly 15% being singletons. Sequenced sample: blood. The receptors were gathered from a woman aged 40-49 years with Graves' ophthalmopathy.

This clonotype was seen repeatedly, ten times or more. The rearrangement uses TRBV20-1 and TRBJ2-1, with 8 nucleotides matching TRBD2. Germline V lookup: CDR1 DFQATT, CDR2 SNEGSKA (reference sequence). The CDR3 is 15 residues long. The ends lost 3 bases at V and 11 bases at J; junction bases unmatched: 15. This CDR3 reads CSARGTEAGELKQFF. In DNA form, the CDR3 reads TGCAGTGCTAGGGGGACGGAAGCGGGAGAACTTAAGCAGTTCTTC.

In regard to this clonotype: A much bigger clone sits one base away, suggesting this may be a read error. The genes are TRBV7-2 and TRBJ2-3; 8 nucleotides align to TRBD2. CDR3 length: 14 residues. Trimming removed 10 bases from V and 1 base from J; junction bases left unmatched: 7. CDR1 and CDR2 from the germline V gene are SGHTA and FQGNSA. CDR3 DNA sequence: TGTGCCACTACAAGCGGGAGTCGCACAGATACGCAGTATTTT. Translated: CATTSGSRTDTQYF.

The chain recombines TRBV5-1 with TRBJ1-5; D ambiguous. CDR3 size: 15 residues. Germline V gene sequence: CDR1 SGHRS, CDR2 YFSETQ. The V end was cut by 0 bases, the J end by 5 bases, with 12 bases between. DNA for the CDR3: TGCGCCAGCAGCTTGGCTCCGGGAGCCGATCAGCCCCAGCATTTT. Its protein product is CASSLAPGADQPQHF.

This rearrangement joins TRBV6-1 to TRBJ1-5, with 11 bases aligning to TRBD1. The V segment lost 6 bases and the J segment 6 bases; nucleotides outside the gene matches: 7. The CDR3 consists of 15 residues. CDR1 is MNHNS and CDR2 is SASEGT in the germline V gene. The DNA for the CDR3 is TGTGCCAGCAGAGGGGGCGGGACAGGGGGTCAGCCCCAGCATTTT. It codes for CASRGGGTGGQPQHF.

This CDR3 is CASSVFLTGELFF. The CDR3 DNA sequence: TGTGCCAGCAGTGTATTTCTCACCGGGGAGCTGTTTTTT. The V call is TRBV2, the J call TRBJ2-2; D gene unclear. V lost 4 bases, J lost 4 bases, and 7 bases lay in between. The CDR3 length is 13 residues. Germline V gives CDR1 SNHLY, CDR2 FYNNEI.

This clonotype was picked up a small number of times. CDR3 coding DNA: TGTGCCAGCAGCCATACTGGGCCAGGCCAAAATGAAAAACTGTTTTTT. Its protein is CASSHTGPGQNEKLFF. This chain joins TRBV11-2 and TRBJ1-4, with D unclear. CDR1 and CDR2 from the germline V gene are SGHAT and FQNNGV. Trimming shortened V by 5 bases and J by 5 bases, and 18 bases separated the two germline ends. This CDR3 has 16 amino acids.

This clonotype was picked up many times. This chain connects TRBV28 to TRBJ2-2, with a weak D call TRBD2 (5 bases). Germline V gene sequence: CDR1 MDHEN, CDR2 SYDVKM. Trimming pared 4 bases from V and 4 bases from J, leaving 16 bases between. The CDR3 length is 16 residues. This CDR3 is CASSSGGSISTGELFF. The DNA for the CDR3 is TGTGCCAGCAGTTCGGGTGGGAGCATTTCCACCGGGGAGCTGTTTTTT.

This clonotype has ten or more counts. The CDR3 loop reads CSAMEDWAQQRDTQYF. The CDR3 DNA is TGCAGTGCTATGGAAGATTGGGCCCAGCAACGCGATACGCAGTATTTT. The chain links TRBV20-1 to TRBJ2-3, with no clear D. Looked up from germline, CDR1 is DFQATT and CDR2 is SNEGSKA (reference sequence). CDR3 size: 16 residues. V was trimmed by 4 bases and J by 6 bases, leaving 23 bases between them.

The chain combines TRBV5-1 with TRBJ2-3; perhaps TRBD1 as D (5 bases). This CDR3 has 13 amino acids. The V end was cut by 3 bases, the J end by 5 bases, with 10 bases between. The germline V gene has CDR1 SGHRS and CDR2 YFSETQ. CDR3 residues: CASSSLTEDTQYF. CDR3 bases: TGCGCCAGCAGCTCGCTGACAGAAGATACGCAGTATTTT. The full variable domain, in which reference TRBV5-1 and TRBJ2-3 provide the parts outside the CDR3, is KAGVTQTPRYLIKTRGQQVTLSCSPISGHRSVSWYQQTPGQGLQFLFEYFSETQRNKGNFPGRFSGRQFSNSRSEMNVSTLELGDSALYLCASSSLTEDTQYFGPGTRLTVL.

A few counts support this clonotype. This chain uses TRBV25-1 with TRBJ2-3; 8 bases line up with TRBD2. This CDR3 is built from 13 residues. Losses at the gene ends were 7 bases for V and 6 bases for J; bases not matched to a gene: 6. Germline V gene lookup returns CDR1 MGHDK and CDR2 SYGVNS. The CDR3 region has the DNA TGTGCCAGCACCCCGGCGGGGGGCGATACGCAGTATTTT. This sequence encodes CASTPAGGDTQYF.

This clonotype has only a few counts. The gene calls are TRBV7-9 and TRBJ2-3, with 9 nucleotides matching TRBD2. Germline-derived CDR1 and CDR2 are SEHNR and FQNEAQ (reference sequence). The V segment lost 4 bases and the J segment 5 bases; nucleotides outside the gene matches: 4. The CDR3 is 14 amino acids. CDR3 DNA sequence: TGTGCCAGCAGCTCCTGGACTAGCGAAGATACGCAGTATTTT. Translated: CASSSWTSEDTQYF.

This clonotype was observed at least ten times. The CDR3 sequence: CSARGQGLYEQYF. The CDR3 coding sequence is TGCAGTGCTAGGGGACAGGGACTCTACGAGCAGTACTTC. The chain carries TRBV20-1 and TRBJ2-7, with 9 positions matching TRBD1. The V segment lost 3 bases and the J segment 3 bases; nucleotides outside the gene matches: 3. Germline values: CDR1 DFQATT, CDR2 SNEGSKA (reference sequence). CDR3 length: 13 residues.

This chain connects TRBV3-1 to TRBJ2-7; TRBD2 matches 7 bases. CDR3 length equals 18 residues. J gave up 0 bases and V 0 bases, and 11 bases lay outside the gene matches. Germline assignment: CDR1 LGHDT and CDR2 YNNKEL (reference sequence). CDR3 sequence: CASSQDLDLAVGSYEQYF. CDR3 sequence (DNA): TGTGCCAGCAGCCAAGACCTAGACCTAGCGGTGGGCTCCTACGAGCAGTACTTC.

This clonotype was counted many times. V gene TRBV12-3 or TRBV12-4 combines with J gene TRBJ2-1, with 8 bases aligning to TRBD2. V was clipped by 4 bases and J by 6 bases; unmatched bases: 5. This CDR3 region has 14 residues. The CDR3 sequence is CASSSGTRANEQFF. CDR3 coding DNA: TGTGCCAGCAGTTCCGGGACTAGGGCCAATGAGCAGTTCTTC.

The chain is built from TRBV20-1 and TRBJ2-1, with TRBD2 as a possible D gene (5 bases). Germline assignment: CDR1 DFQATT and CDR2 SNEGSKA (reference sequence). The CDR3 loop spans 12 amino acids. V lost 1 base to trimming and J lost 8 bases, with 9 bases between them. As DNA, the CDR3 is TGCAGTGCTAGAGGCTCTAGCCATGAGCAGTTCTTC. Protein sequence: CSARGSSHEQFF.

This clonotype was counted a few times. The chain is built from TRBV18 and TRBJ2-7, with 8 nucleotides matching TRBD1. V gave up 0 bases and J gave up 6 bases; unmatched junction bases: 1. This CDR3 spans 13 amino acids. The V gene's germline CDR1 is KGHSH and CDR2 LQKENI. CDR3 nucleotides: TGTGCCAGCTCACCACCGGACAGGGTCGAGCAGTACTTC. It codes for CASSPPDRVEQYF.

This chain connects TRBV9 to TRBJ1-2; 9 positions match TRBD1. The length of the CDR3 is 16 residues. CDR1 SGDLS and CDR2 YYNGEE come from the germline V gene. V shed 4 bases and J 4 bases; nucleotides not matched to a gene: 11. The CDR3 spells CASSPRTRDRVYGYTF. The CDR3 coding sequence is TGTGCCAGCAGCCCGAGAACCCGGGACAGGGTCTATGGCTACACCTTC.

This clonotype was observed a handful of times. The gene calls are TRBV20-1 and TRBJ2-5; a possible D gene is TRBD1 (6 bases). This CDR3 has 15 residues. Germline CDR1 DFQATT, CDR2 SNEGSKA (reference sequence). Trimming pared 3 bases from V and 1 base from J, leaving 15 bases between. CDR3 in amino acids: CSASPAGDFQETQYF. As DNA, the CDR3 is TGCAGTGCTAGCCCGGCAGGGGATTTCCAAGAGACCCAGTACTTC.